These 4 T cell receptor beta chains were all obtained from the same sample, sequenced in a study of T cell repertoires in cytomegalovirus infection. Via MiXCR, TCRdb re-called the reads, giving one row per CDR3 protein. The sample holds tens of thousands of distinct CDR3 sequences, under 5% seen once. Specimen: PBMCs. All receptors come from a human donor in good health (CMV status not recorded). Some clones in this sample may be carry-over from other donors' samples.

This clonotype was seen repeatedly, ten times or more. The V and J genes are TRBV7-6 and TRBJ2-7, with D possibly being TRBD1 (7 bases). V lost 3 bases, J lost 6 bases, and 18 bases lay in between. Per the germline V gene, CDR1 is SGHVS and CDR2 is FNYEAQ. The CDR3 runs to 15 residues. In nucleotides, the CDR3 is TGTGCCAGCAGCTTTACGGGGGACAGACTGGGCGAGCAGTACTTC. As protein: CASSFTGDRLGEQYF.

The table lists this clonotype with many counts. Just one base apart from a much larger clone, this may be a read error. The rearrangement uses TRBV28 and TRBJ2-6; the D gene is possibly TRBD1 (5 bases). Germline values: CDR1 MDHEN, CDR2 SYDVKM. The CDR3 length is 13 residues. The CDR3 sequence is CASSSTGADVLTF. The CDR3 DNA reads as TGTGCCAGCAGTAGTACTGGGGCCGACGTCCTGACTTTC.

The rearrangement links TRBV7-2 to TRBJ2-5; 12 bases line up with TRBD2. The germline V gene has CDR1 SGHTA and CDR2 FQGNSA. CDR3 length: 17 residues. Germline trimming cut 2 bases from V and 5 bases from J; bases unmatched to any gene: 9. The CDR3 DNA reads as TGTGCCAGCAGCTTAATTGCTAGCGGGGGGGCAGGTGAGACCCAGTACTTC. This gives the protein CASSLIASGGAGETQYF.

Many counts were recorded for this clonotype. V and J are TRBV11-2 and TRBJ2-7; TRBD1 matches at 10 bases. CDR1 and CDR2 (germline): SGHAT, FQNNGV. The CDR3 consists of 15 residues. Losses at the gene ends were 5 bases for V and 9 bases for J; bases not matched to a gene: 13. CDR3 loop: CASSITGQGGGLQYF. The DNA for the CDR3 is TGTGCCAGCAGCATCACCGGACAGGGGGGAGGCCTGCAGTACTTC.